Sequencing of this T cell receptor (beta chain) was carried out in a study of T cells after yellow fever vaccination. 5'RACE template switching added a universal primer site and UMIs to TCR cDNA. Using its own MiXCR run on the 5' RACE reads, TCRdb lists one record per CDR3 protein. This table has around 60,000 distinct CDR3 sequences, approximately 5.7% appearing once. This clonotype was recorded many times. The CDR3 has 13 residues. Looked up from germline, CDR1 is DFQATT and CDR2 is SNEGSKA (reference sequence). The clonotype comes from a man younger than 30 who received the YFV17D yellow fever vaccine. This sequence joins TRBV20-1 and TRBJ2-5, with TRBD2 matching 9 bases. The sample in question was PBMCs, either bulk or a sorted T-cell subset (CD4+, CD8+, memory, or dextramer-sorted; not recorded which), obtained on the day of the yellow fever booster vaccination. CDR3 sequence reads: CRARGGAGETQYF. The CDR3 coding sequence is TGCAGAGCACGCGGGGGGGCAGGAGAGACCCAGTACTTC.